This T cell receptor beta chain stems from a study of CD8+ T cells in alopecia areata. Study outcomes and limitations: In scalp and blood during tofacitinib, many expanded lesional clones persisted.

A note on this clone: The antigen is undetermined.

Sequencing used cDNA as its template, made by extracting RNA and reverse transcribing it. Assay used: immunoSEQ multiplex PCR; TCRdb lists only in-frame clones, some missing. The profile shows roughly 250,000 clones, about 60% of them singletons. Treatment defined: oral pan-JAK inhibitor, 5-10 mg twice daily. Trimming shortened V by 5 bases and J by 4 bases, and 20 bases separated the two germline ends. This CDR3 is 15 amino acids long. The germline V gene has CDR1 GTSNPN and CDR2 SVGIG (reference sequence). This chain links TRBV30 with TRBJ2-5; D tentatively fits TRBD1 or TRBD2 (7 bases each). The starting material was CD4+ T cells sorted from blood, obtained at week 52, from a patient treated with tofacitinib. This TCR derives from a human donor with alopecia areata. CDR3 protein: CAWDRQGGGRETQYF. The CDR3 coding sequence is TGTGCCTGGGATCGACAGGGAGGGGGGAGAGAGACCCAGTACTTC.